The clone carrying this T cell receptor beta chain occurred a few times. Antigen: not known. This entry is derived from a study of cytomegalovirus exposure and HLA in healthy donors. Study at large: In a previous analysis, 95 million to 130 million unique TCR beta sequences were found from some 200 million T cells.

Use of 60 Vbeta and 13 Jbeta primers characterized the PCR. TCRdb's copy holds only in-frame clones and misses some; the assay was immunoSEQ multiplex PCR. The sample gives roughly 120,000 clones, 55% to 75% of which show up once; around 1.6% is in the top ten. CDR1 and CDR2 (germline): MDHEN, SYDVKM. Trimming took 8 bases from V and 6 from J, leaving 9 bases between them. This CDR3 region has 11 residues. Findings and limits, study-wide: A later analysis linked a missense DCLRE1C variant to TCR beta V- and J-gene trimming.

Sequencing was carried out using PBMCs. The chain employs TRBV28 and TRBJ2-3; D call uncertain. The TCR sequence derives from a man aged 25-45 years in good health and CMV-seropositive. Here the CDR3 DNA reads TGTGCCAGCCGACTTAGCGATACGCAGTATTTT. Amino acid sequence: CASRLSDTQYF.